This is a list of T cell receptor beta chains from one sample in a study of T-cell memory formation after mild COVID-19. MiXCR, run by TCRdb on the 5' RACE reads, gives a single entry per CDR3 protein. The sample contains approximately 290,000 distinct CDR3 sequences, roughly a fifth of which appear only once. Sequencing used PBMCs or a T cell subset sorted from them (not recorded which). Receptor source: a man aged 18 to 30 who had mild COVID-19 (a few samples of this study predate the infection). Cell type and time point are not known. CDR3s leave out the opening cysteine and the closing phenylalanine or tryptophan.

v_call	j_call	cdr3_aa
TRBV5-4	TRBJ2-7	ASSLQGPSEQY
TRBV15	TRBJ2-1	ATSTRAAGNLDEQF
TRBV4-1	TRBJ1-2	ASSQPDRGVYGYT
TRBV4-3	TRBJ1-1	ASSRDIQSLNTEAF
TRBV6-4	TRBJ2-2	ASSKSDGHTGELF
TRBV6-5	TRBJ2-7	ASSSLGKQY
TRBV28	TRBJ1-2	ASSLALQGYYGYT
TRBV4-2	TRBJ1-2	ASRSLGELDGYT
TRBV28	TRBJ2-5	ASSFLDFQETQY
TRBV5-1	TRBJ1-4	ASSSLIGGSLEKLF
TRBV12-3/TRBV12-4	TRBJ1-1	ASSLMWVAEAF
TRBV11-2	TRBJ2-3	ASSRNRGQQDTQY
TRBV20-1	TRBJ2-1	SAPGTSGSTYYNEQF
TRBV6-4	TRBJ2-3	ASSPEDLSSTQY
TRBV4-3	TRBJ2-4	ASSQDRGTKNIQY
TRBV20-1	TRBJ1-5	SARDWAGQSNQPQH
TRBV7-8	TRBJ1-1	ASSLFAGRTEAF